This T cell receptor (beta chain) was recovered during a study of cytomegalovirus exposure and HLA in healthy donors. Study findings and constraints: Reported performance of the classifier showed diagnosis of cytomegalovirus status with high specificity and sensitivity. The tendency of first-cohort TCR clusters to co-occur in the 110 or so validation repertoires emerged from a later analysis.

Germline lookup yields CDR1 SGHRS and CDR2 YFSETQ. V gave up 5 bases and J gave up 6 bases; unmatched junction bases: 2. This CDR3 is built from 13 residues. Notes on this clone: The antigen remains unidentified.

This table comes from immunoSEQ multiplex PCR, and its TCRdb copy is limited to in-frame clones, with some not included. Here the sample spans about 140,000 clones, around 93% being singletons. This clonotype was sampled from a man aged 18 to 30 in good health and CMV-seropositive. The sample comprised PBMCs. The chain carries TRBV5-1 and TRBJ2-3; 11 nucleotides align to TRBD2. The chain's CDR3 is CASRTSGSDTQYF. In nucleotides, the CDR3 is TGCGCCAGCAGAACTAGCGGGAGTGATACGCAGTATTTT.